These 4 T cell receptor beta chains came from one sample sequenced in a study of blood T cell repertoires in COVID-19. Generated by immunoSEQ multiplex PCR, the TCRdb table keeps only in-frame clones and is missing some. The sample carries 250,000 to 300,000 clones, nearly 90% recorded once. The sequenced sample was peripheral blood. The receptors stem from a woman aged 55-69 years with COVID-19, enrolled during active disease.

This rearrangement joins TRBV6-5 to TRBJ1-5; D is unresolved. CDR3 length: 15 amino acids. Trimming cost V 6 bases and J 6 bases, with 18 bases left between them. Germline V gene data show CDR1 as MNHEY and CDR2 as SVGAGI. CDR3: CASSGSRDIFQPQHF. CDR3 DNA: TGTGCCAGCAGCGGGTCCCGTGATATATTTCAGCCCCAGCATTTT.

V and J are TRBV6-2 or TRBV6-3 and TRBJ2-5; D uncertain. Germline values: CDR1 MNHEY, CDR2 SVGEGT. Trimming took off 3 bases at V and 5 bases at J, with 4 bases between the two ends. The CDR3 totals 11 residues. CDR3 in DNA: TGTGCCAGCAGTTATGAGGAGACCCAGTACTTC. This gives the protein CASSYEETQYF.

The V and J genes are TRBV10-1 and TRBJ2-1; 14 bases align to TRBD2. Per germline, CDR1 WNHNN and CDR2 SYGVQD (reference sequence). CDR3 length: 17 residues. The junction had 13 bases not matched to a gene; V was cut back by 10 bases and J by 5 bases. This CDR3 is CANSGQTSGGGNNEQFF. The CDR3, as DNA: TGCGCCAATTCGGGACAGACTAGCGGGGGGGGGAACAATGAGCAGTTCTTC.

The chain couples TRBV5-1 to TRBJ2-3; D is possibly TRBD2 (7 bases). CDR1 and CDR2 (germline): SGHRS, YFSETQ. CDR3 length equals 16 residues. The V gene lost 0 bases and the J gene lost 6 bases, with 17 bases spanning the gap. The CDR3: CASSLALGGAGDTQYF. The CDR3 DNA sequence: TGCGCCAGCAGCTTGGCCCTAGGGGGGGCTGGGGATACGCAGTATTTT.